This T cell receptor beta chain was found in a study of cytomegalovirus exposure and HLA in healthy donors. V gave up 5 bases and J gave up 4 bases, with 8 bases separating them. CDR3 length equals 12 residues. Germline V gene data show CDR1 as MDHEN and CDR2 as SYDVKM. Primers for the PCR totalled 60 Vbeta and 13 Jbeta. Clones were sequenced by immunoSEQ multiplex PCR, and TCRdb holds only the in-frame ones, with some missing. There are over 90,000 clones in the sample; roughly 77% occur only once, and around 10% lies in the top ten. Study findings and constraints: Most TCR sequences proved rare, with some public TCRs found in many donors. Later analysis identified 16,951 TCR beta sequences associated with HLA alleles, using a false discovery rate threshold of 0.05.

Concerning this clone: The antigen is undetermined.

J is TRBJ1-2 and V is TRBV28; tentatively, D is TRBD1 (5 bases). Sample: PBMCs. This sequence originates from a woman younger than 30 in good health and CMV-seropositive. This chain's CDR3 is CASSPQGYGYTF. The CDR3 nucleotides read TGTGCCAGCAGTCCCCAGGGCTATGGCTACACCTTC.